Below, 20 T cell receptor beta chains from the same sample are listed, as sequenced in a study of shared clonotypes between healthy human individuals. Naive CD8 cells lacked CD45RO and underwent positive selection for CCR7, leaving out terminally differentiated effector memory CD45RA+ cells. Assay used: immunoSEQ multiplex PCR; TCRdb lists only in-frame clones, some missing. The data hold 2 million to 2.5 million clones, with approximately 94% observed a single time. Sequenced sample: naive CD8+ T cells sorted from blood. These receptors came from a young man in good health.

This clone appeared once. This chain links TRBV4-2 with TRBJ2-7, with D possibly matching TRBD2 (5 bases). Trimming left V 5 bases short and J 0 bases short, with 11 bases between. CDR3 length equals 14 residues. CDR1 LGHNA and CDR2 YNFKEQ come from the germline V gene. CDR3 in DNA: TGTGCCAGCAGCAACGGGGTGGGCTCCTACGAGCAGTACTTC. Protein product: CASSNGVGSYEQYF.

This rearrangement joins TRBV6-6 to TRBJ2-7, with D maybe TRBD2 (6 bases). Germline lookup yields CDR1 MNHNY and CDR2 SVGAGI (reference sequence). This CDR3 is built from 16 residues. The ends were cut back, 0 bases at V and 0 bases at J, with 12 bases in the middle. The CDR3 loop is CASSYSREAGSYEQYF. The CDR3 DNA reads TGTGCCAGCAGTTACTCAAGGGAGGCCGGCTCCTACGAGCAGTACTTC.

The chain is built from TRBV11-2 and TRBJ1-6; D gene uncertain. Trimming removed 7 bases at V and 0 bases at J, with 4 bases between. This CDR3 has 13 residues. In germline, CDR1 is SGHAT, CDR2 FQNNGV. CDR3 coding DNA: TGTGCCAGCAAGGACTCCTATAATTCACCCCTCCACTTT. Translation gives CASKDSYNSPLHF.

Regarding this clone: This CDR3 is also generated by other DNA sequences in the sample. The gene calls are TRBV4-1 and TRBJ2-7, with a tentative D call TRBD2 (5 bases). The V and J ends lost 0 bases and 0 bases respectively, with 12 bases between them. The germline V gene encodes CDR1 MGHRA and CDR2 YSYEKL. The length of the CDR3 is 16 residues. CDR3 DNA: TGCGCCAGCAGCCAAGACTCCGGACTGGCCTCCTACGAGCAGTACTTC. This sequence encodes CASSQDSGLASYEQYF.

The CDR3 sequence is CASSERVSPYNEQFF. The CDR3 nucleotides are TGTGCCAGCAGTGAAAGAGTCAGTCCCTACAATGAGCAGTTCTTC. The rearrangement links TRBV6-1 to TRBJ2-1; no firm D call. The CDR3 loop spans 15 amino acids. The V and J ends lost 2 bases and 2 bases respectively, with 10 bases between them. CDR1 and CDR2 from the germline V gene are MNHNS and SASEGT.

CDR3 residues: CASSLVDSNEQFF. DNA for the CDR3: TGCGCCAGCAGCTTGGTCGACAGCAATGAGCAGTTCTTC. The chain couples TRBV5-1 to TRBJ2-1; possible D gene TRBD1, 5 bases. V was shortened by 0 bases and J by 6 bases, with 7 bases between the two germline ends. CDR3 length equals 13 residues. Germline V gene data show CDR1 as SGHRS and CDR2 as YFSETQ.

The chain has TRBV6-1 and TRBJ2-3; weak D call: TRBD2 (6 bases). This CDR3 has 15 residues. Germline CDR1 and CDR2: MNHNS and SASEGT. The V end lost 1 base, the J end lost 4 bases, and 12 bases lay between the germline ends. The CDR3 DNA is TGTGCCAGCAGTGAAGGAGGGGACTCTTCAGATACGCAGTATTTT. It translates to CASSEGGDSSDTQYF.

This sequence joins TRBV5-4 and TRBJ1-5; 9 bases agree with TRBD1. V shed 0 bases and J 0 bases; nucleotides not matched to a gene: 4. CDR1 and CDR2 (germline): SGHNT, YYREEE (reference sequence). The CDR3 runs to 17 residues. The CDR3 nucleotides are TGTGCCAGCAGCTTGGAGGGGACAGGGAATAGCAATCAGCCCCAGCATTTT. It yields the protein CASSLEGTGNSNQPQHF.

V gene TRBV19 combines with J gene TRBJ2-2; 10 bases align to TRBD2. Germline V gene data show CDR1 as LNHDA and CDR2 as SQIVND (reference sequence). V trimming: 4 bases; J trimming: 4 bases; junction bases outside the gene matches: 9. There are 17 residues in the CDR3. CDR3 coding DNA: TGTGCCAGTAGTACGTCCCTTAGCGGGGGGCGCACCGGGGAGCTGTTTTTT. Translation gives CASSTSLSGGRTGELFF.

V is TRBV4-1 and J is TRBJ2-7; D is ambiguous. CDR3 size: 17 residues. V was cut by 2 bases and J by 0 bases, with 17 bases left in between. Germline V gene data show CDR1 as MGHRA and CDR2 as YSYEKL. This chain's CDR3 is CASSQKGGPKSSYEQYF. The CDR3 region has the DNA TGCGCCAGCAGCCAAAAAGGCGGACCTAAGAGCTCCTACGAGCAGTACTTC.

The J gene is TRBJ1-4, the V gene TRBV27, with 8 bases lining up with TRBD1. V trimming: 6 bases; J trimming: 4 bases; junction bases outside the gene matches: 4. The CDR3 runs 14 residues. CDR1 and CDR2 from the germline V gene are MNHEY and SMNVEV (reference sequence). CDR3 residues: CASSHGQGNEKLFF. The CDR3 DNA is TGTGCCAGCAGCCACGGACAGGGTAATGAAAAACTGTTTTTT.

This sequence joins TRBV6-5 and TRBJ2-5; D remains unclear. CDR1 and CDR2 (germline): MNHEY, SVGAGI. V gave up 0 bases and J gave up 5 bases, with 7 bases separating them. The CDR3 spans 13 residues. CDR3 sequence: CASSYSSRETQYF. The CDR3 DNA is TGTGCCAGCAGTTACTCGAGCAGGGAGACCCAGTACTTC.

This clone came up a few times. J is TRBJ1-3 and V is TRBV28, with D possibly being TRBD1 (5 bases). Trimming took off 5 bases at V and 4 bases at J, with 12 bases between the two ends. CDR1 is MDHEN and CDR2 is SYDVKM in the germline V gene. The CDR3 has 14 residues. In DNA, the CDR3 is TGTGCCAGCAGTGTCCCGACAGAGGGAAACACCATATATTTT. Amino acid sequence: CASSVPTEGNTIYF.

The V and J genes are TRBV7-2 and TRBJ1-2; 8 nucleotides agree with TRBD1. In germline, CDR1 is SGHTA, CDR2 FQGNSA. Unmatched junction bases numbered 10, after V lost 5 bases and J lost 5 bases. This CDR3 has 15 residues. For the CDR3, the DNA is TGTGCCAGCAGCCCGCCGCCAGGGGGCAGATATGGCTACACCTTC. Encoded protein: CASSPPPGGRYGYTF.

The V gene is TRBV5-6, the J gene TRBJ2-2; TRBD2 might be the D (6 bases). The CDR3 sequence is 17 residues long. Germline CDR1 reads SGHDT; CDR2 reads YYEEEE. The germline V and J ends were trimmed by 5 bases and 6 bases, with 23 bases remaining between them. CDR3: CASSGGDGSVDSGELFF. The CDR3 DNA reads TGTGCCAGCAGTGGGGGTGACGGGAGCGTCGATTCCGGGGAGCTGTTTTTT.

The chain recombines TRBV5-1 with TRBJ2-7; TRBD1 is a possible D gene (5 bases). This CDR3 contains 13 residues. Looked up from germline, CDR1 is SGHRS and CDR2 is YFSETQ. Trimming left V 0 bases short and J 6 bases short, with 10 bases between. The CDR3 here is CASSLDRFGEQYF. CDR3 DNA: TGCGCCAGCAGCTTGGACAGGTTCGGCGAGCAGTACTTC.

The rearrangement links TRBV29-1 to TRBJ2-7; no clear D. The germline V gene has CDR1 SQVTM and CDR2 ANQGSEA. The V gene lost 4 bases and the J gene lost 0 bases, with 10 bases spanning the gap. There are 13 residues in the CDR3. The CDR3: CSVGAENSYEQYF. The CDR3 DNA reads TGCAGCGTTGGGGCGGAAAACTCCTACGAGCAGTACTTC.

The chain combines TRBV29-1 with TRBJ2-1; TRBD2 might be the D (6 bases). Germline V gene sequence: CDR1 SQVTM, CDR2 ANQGSEA. The CDR3 runs to 14 residues. The V end was cut by 3 bases, the J end by 0 bases, with 9 bases between. The CDR3 DNA is TGCAGCGTTGACCTGCGGGACTCCTACAATGAGCAGTTCTTC. Its translation: CSVDLRDSYNEQFF.

This chain connects TRBV7-9 to TRBJ1-1; D unresolved. The CDR3 runs to 14 residues. Between the trimmed V and J ends, which lost 5 bases and 1 base, there was a span of 11 bases. Germline CDR1 reads SEHNR; CDR2 reads FQNEAQ (reference sequence). The CDR3 is CASSLDERNTEAFF. The CDR3 DNA sequence: TGTGCCAGCAGCCTTGACGAGAGGAACACTGAAGCTTTCTTT. Based on the CDR3 plus reference TRBV7-9 and TRBJ1-1, the full variable domain is DTGVSQNPRHKITKRGQNVTFRCDPISEHNRLYWYRQTLGQGPEFLTYFQNEAQLEKSRLLSDRFSAERPKGSFSTLEIQRTEQGDSAMYLCASSLDERNTEAFFGQGTRLTVV.

The rearrangement joins TRBV27 to TRBJ2-7; possible D gene TRBD1, 6 bases. CDR3 length: 11 amino acids. V gave up 7 bases and J gave up 5 bases, with 9 bases separating them. Looked up from germline, CDR1 is MNHEY and CDR2 is SMNVEV (reference sequence). DNA of the CDR3: TGTGCCAGCACCACAGGGAACGAGCAGTACTTC. It specifies CASTTGNEQYF.